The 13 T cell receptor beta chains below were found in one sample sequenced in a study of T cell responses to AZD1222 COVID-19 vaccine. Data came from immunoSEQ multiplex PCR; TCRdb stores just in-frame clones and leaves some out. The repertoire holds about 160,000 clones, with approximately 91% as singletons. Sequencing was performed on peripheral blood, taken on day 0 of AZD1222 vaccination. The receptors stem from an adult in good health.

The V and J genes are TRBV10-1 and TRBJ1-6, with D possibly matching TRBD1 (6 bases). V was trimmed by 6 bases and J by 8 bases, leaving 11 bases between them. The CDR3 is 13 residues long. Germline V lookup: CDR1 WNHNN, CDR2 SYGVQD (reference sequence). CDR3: CASRGTLDSPLHF. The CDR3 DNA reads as TGCGCCAGCAGGGGGACATTGGATTCACCCCTCCACTTT.

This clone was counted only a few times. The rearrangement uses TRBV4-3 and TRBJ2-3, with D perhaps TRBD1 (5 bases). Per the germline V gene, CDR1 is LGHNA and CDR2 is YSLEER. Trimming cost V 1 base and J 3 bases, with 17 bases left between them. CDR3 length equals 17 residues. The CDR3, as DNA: TGCGCCAGCAGCCAAGCAATCCAGGGTATAGGTACAGATACGCAGTATTTT. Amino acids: CASSQAIQGIGTDTQYF.

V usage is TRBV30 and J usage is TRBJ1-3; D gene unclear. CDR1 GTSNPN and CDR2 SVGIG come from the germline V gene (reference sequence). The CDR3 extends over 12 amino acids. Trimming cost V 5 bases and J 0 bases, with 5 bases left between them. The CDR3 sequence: CAWGNSGNTIYF. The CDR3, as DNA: TGTGCCTGGGGTAACTCTGGAAACACCATATATTTT.

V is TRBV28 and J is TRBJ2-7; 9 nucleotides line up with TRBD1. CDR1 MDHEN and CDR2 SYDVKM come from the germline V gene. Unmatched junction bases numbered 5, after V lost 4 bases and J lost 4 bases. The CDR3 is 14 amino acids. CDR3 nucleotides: TGTGCCAGCAGTTATCCCGGGACAGGGTACGAGCAGTACTTC. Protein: CASSYPGTGYEQYF.

As DNA, the CDR3 is TGCAGTGCTCGAGGCCCGTGGGCCCAGCATTTT. Translating gives CSARGPWAQHF. The V and J genes are TRBV20-1 and TRBJ1-5; D not certain. Between the trimmed V and J ends, which lost 5 bases and 11 bases, there was a span of 13 bases. CDR1 and CDR2 from the germline V gene are DFQATT and SNEGSKA (reference sequence). The CDR3 is 11 residues long.

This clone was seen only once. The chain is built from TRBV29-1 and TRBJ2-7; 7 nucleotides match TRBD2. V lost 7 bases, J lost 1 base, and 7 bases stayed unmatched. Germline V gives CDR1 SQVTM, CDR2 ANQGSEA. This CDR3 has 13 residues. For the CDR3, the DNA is TGCAGCGCCGCGGGGGTCCCGTCCTACGAGCAGTACTTC. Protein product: CSAAGVPSYEQYF.

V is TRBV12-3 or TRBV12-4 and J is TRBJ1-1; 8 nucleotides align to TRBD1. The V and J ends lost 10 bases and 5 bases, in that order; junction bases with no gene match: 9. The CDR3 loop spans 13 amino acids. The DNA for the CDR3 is TGTGCCACCCTCAGGGGGCCCGAGACTGAAGCTTTCTTT. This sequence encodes CATLRGPETEAFF.

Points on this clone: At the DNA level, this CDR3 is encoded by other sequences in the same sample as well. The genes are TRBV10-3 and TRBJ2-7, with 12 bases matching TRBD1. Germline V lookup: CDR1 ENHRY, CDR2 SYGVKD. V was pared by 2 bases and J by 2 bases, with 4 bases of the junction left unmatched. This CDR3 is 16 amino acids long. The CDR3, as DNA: TGTGCCATCAGTGAGCCGGGACAGGGGGCTACCTACGAGCAGTACTTC. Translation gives CAISEPGQGATYEQYF.

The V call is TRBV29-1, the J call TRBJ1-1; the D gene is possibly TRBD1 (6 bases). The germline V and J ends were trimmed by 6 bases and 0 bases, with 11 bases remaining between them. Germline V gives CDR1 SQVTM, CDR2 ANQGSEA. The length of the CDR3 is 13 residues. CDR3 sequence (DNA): TGCAGCGTCGCGGACAGCATGAACACTGAAGCTTTCTTT. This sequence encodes CSVADSMNTEAFF.

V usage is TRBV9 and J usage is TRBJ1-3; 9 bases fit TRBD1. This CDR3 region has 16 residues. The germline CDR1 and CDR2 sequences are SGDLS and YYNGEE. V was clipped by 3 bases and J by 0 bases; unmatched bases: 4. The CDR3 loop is CASSAGQGSSGNTIYF. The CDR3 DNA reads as TGTGCCAGCAGCGCTGGACAGGGGAGCTCTGGAAACACCATATATTTT.

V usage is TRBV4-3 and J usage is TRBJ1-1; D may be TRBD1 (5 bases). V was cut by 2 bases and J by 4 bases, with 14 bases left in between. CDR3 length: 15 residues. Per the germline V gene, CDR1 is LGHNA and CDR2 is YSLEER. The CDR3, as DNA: TGCGCCAGCAGCCAACGCAGGGCAAGGGCCACTGAAGCTTTCTTT. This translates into CASSQRRARATEAFF.

CDR3 DNA sequence: TGTGCCAGCAGCCTCACAGGCATGAACACTGAAGCTTTCTTT. This translates into CASSLTGMNTEAFF. The rearrangement uses TRBV27 and TRBJ1-1; a possible D gene is TRBD1 (5 bases). V lost 6 bases, J lost 0 bases, and 11 bases lay in between. Germline-derived CDR1 and CDR2 are MNHEY and SMNVEV (reference sequence). This CDR3 has 14 residues.

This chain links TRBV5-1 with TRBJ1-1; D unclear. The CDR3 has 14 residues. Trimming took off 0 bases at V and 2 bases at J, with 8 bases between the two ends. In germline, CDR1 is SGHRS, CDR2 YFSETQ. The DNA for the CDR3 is TGCGCCAGCAGCTTGGTTCAGACCAACACTGAAGCTTTCTTT. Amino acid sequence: CASSLVQTNTEAFF.